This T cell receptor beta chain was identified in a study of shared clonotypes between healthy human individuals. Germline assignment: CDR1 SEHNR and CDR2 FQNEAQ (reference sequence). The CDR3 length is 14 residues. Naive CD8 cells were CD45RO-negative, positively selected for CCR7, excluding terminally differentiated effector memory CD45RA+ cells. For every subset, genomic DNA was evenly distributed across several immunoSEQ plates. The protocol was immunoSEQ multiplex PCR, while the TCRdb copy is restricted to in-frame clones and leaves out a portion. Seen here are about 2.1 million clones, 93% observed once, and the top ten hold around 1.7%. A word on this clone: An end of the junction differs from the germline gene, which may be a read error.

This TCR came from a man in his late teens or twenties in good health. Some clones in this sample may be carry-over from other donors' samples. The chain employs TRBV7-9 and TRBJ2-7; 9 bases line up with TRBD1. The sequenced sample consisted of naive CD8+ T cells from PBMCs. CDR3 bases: TGTGCCGGCAGCGGTTACAGGGGGCCCTACGAGCAGTACTTC. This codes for CAGSGYRGPYEQYF. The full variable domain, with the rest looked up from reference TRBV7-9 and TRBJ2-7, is DTGVSQNPRHKITKRGQNVTFRCDPISEHNRLYWYRQTLGQGPEFLTYFQNEAQLEKSRLLSDRFSAERPKGSFSTLEIQRTEQGDSAMYLCAGSGYRGPYEQYFGPGTRLTVT.